A selection of T cell receptor beta chains follows, all from one sample in a study of T-cell reconstitution after alpha-beta-depleted transplantation in children. TCRdb re-derived calls from the PCR reads in MiXCR, one entry per CDR3 protein. The sample lists approximately 190,000 distinct CDR3 sequences, around 5.9% occurring once. This specimen consisted of PBMCs, obtained before TCRalphabeta/CD19-depleted stem cell transplant. These receptors were taken from a girl under three years old with combined immunodeficiency, due to receive a stem cell transplant. Both conserved end residues are trimmed from each CDR3. A D gene is named only where the DNA matches it firmly.

cdr3_aa | d_call | v_call
ASSIVRAPDTQY | NA | TRBV19
ASSPQGATYT | TRBD1 | TRBV7-2
ASSWTSGNYNEQF | TRBD2 | TRBV6-5
SVEDLKFESYNEQF | NA | TRBV29-1
ASKRLESTNEKLF | NA | TRBV21-1
ASSSTPGGTGGEQY | TRBD1 | TRBV7-9
ASSLGLRQQKGNEQF | NA | TRBV5-1
ASRAGLLTGVRYEQY | NA | TRBV2
ASSQDVGSGREQY | NA | TRBV4-3
SAMGMGGSYNEQF | NA | TRBV29-1
ASSHGGFTGELF | TRBD2 | TRBV4-3
ASSQLPGPYEQY | NA | TRBV3-1
ASSLVRLYNSPLH | NA | TRBV5-1
CARDHAGGPQETQY | TRBD2 | TRBV20-1
SVIANEQF | NA | TRBV29-1
ASSLGFGELSSYNEQF | NA | TRBV13
ASSSSRTDYNERF | NA | TRBV7-3
SYGTSGSIYNEQF | TRBD2 | TRBV29-1
SVNNAGGTTF | NA | TRBV29-1
SARGRGTDARGSYEQY | NA | TRBV20-1
ASSFPGGDEQF | NA | TRBV7-9